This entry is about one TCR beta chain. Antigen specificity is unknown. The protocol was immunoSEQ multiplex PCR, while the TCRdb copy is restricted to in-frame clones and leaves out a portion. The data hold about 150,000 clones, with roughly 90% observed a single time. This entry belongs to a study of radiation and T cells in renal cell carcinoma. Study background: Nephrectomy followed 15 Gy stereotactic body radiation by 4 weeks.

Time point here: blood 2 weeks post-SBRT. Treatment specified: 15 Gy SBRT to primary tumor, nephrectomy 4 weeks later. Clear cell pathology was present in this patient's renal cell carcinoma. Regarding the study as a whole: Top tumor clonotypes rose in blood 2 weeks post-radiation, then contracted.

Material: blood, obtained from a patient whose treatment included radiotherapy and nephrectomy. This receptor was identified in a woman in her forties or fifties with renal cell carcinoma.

CDR3 coding DNA: TGTGCCAGCAGCTTAGCGTCGACAGGGGTTCGAGATACGCAGTATTTT. This gives the protein CASSLASTGVRDTQYF. The J gene is TRBJ2-3, the V gene TRBV7-9; TRBD1 aligns across 8 bases. Germline V gives CDR1 SEHNR, CDR2 FQNEAQ (reference sequence). V trimming: 0 bases; J trimming: 5 bases; junction bases outside the gene matches: 7. The CDR3 contains 16 residues.